A selection of T cell receptor beta chains follows, all from one sample in a study of regulatory T cells in long-lasting Graves disease. TCRdb re-derived calls from the multiplex PCR reads in MiXCR, one entry per CDR3 protein. The sample contains about 330,000 distinct CDR3 sequences, about a sixth of which appear only once. These records were also assigned to another study, of T cells in Graves' hyperthyroidism and ophthalmopathy.

The specimen comprised peripheral blood mononuclear cells (PBMCs), sampled at new diagnosis, from a patient treated with antithyroid drugs. The receptor set was obtained from a woman aged 18-29 years with Graves disease. Each CDR3 is given with its conserved first and last residue. Fields, in order: V gene, J gene, D gene, clone size, CDR3 DNA, CDR3 protein. A D gene is named only where the DNA matches it firmly. The size of a clone is reported for some rows only, either as once, few or many, or as a class for expanded clones.

TRBV5-6	TRBJ2-1	NA	once	TGTGCCAGTAGTCTCCCCGGGAGCCCCTACAATGAGCAGTTCTTC	CASSLPGSPYNEQFF
TRBV28	TRBJ2-2	NA	many	TGTGCCAGCAGTCCCCACAACACCGGGGAGCTGTTTTTT	CASSPHNTGELFF
TRBV18	TRBJ2-5	NA	many	TGTGCCAGCTCACCACGCGTCGGGACCCAGTACTTC	CASSPRVGTQYF
TRBV20-1	TRBJ2-7	NA	NA	TGCAGTGCTAGAGATACTATAGGGATGGACTACGAGCAGTACTTC	CSARDTIGMDYEQYF
TRBV9	TRBJ2-1	TRBD2	many	TGTGCCAGCAGCGCAGCGGGACGTTCCTTAGGCGAGCAGTTCTTC	CASSAAGRSLGEQFF
TRBV3-1	TRBJ1-5	NA	many	TGTGCCAGCAGCCCTTCCTGGAACAGTCCTTACAATCAGCCCCAGCATTTT	CASSPSWNSPYNQPQHF
TRBV7-3	TRBJ1-2	NA	many	TGTGCCAGCAGCTCCGGAACCTATGGCTACACCTTC	CASSSGTYGYTF
TRBV14	TRBJ2-1	NA	many	TGTGCCAGCAGCCAAAGGTTGAGCTCCTACAATGAGCAGTTCTTC	CASSQRLSSYNEQFF
TRBV7-3	TRBJ2-1	NA	NA	TGTGCCAGCAGCTTCCGGACGGACTACAATGAGCAGTTCTTC	CASSFRTDYNEQFF
TRBV7-9	TRBJ1-1	TRBD1	NA	TGTGCCAGCAGCTTATGGTCGGGACAGGGTTTCGCTGAAGCTTTCTTT	CASSLWSGQGFAEAFF
TRBV5-6	TRBJ2-1	TRBD2	many	TGTGCCAGCAGCATCTTAGCGGGGGTCGACGATGAGCAGTTCTTC	CASSILAGVDDEQFF
TRBV20-1	TRBJ2-3	NA	many	TGCAGTGCTAAGACGACGGGAGAGTGGGATACGCAGTATTTT	CSAKTTGEWDTQYF
TRBV15	TRBJ2-2	NA	many	TGTGCCACCAGGGACCTTGGAGGGGCCAACACCGGGGAGCTGTTTTTT	CATRDLGGANTGELFF
TRBV18	TRBJ1-1	TRBD1	many	TGTGCCAGCTCACCGTGGGACAGGGGGGACACTGAAGCTTTCTTT	CASSPWDRGDTEAFF
TRBV4-3	TRBJ2-2	TRBD2	NA	TGCGCCAGCAGCCAACCGCTAGCGGGAGTTAACACCGGGGAGCTGTTTTTT	CASSQPLAGVNTGELFF
TRBV12-3/TRBV12-4	TRBJ2-7	TRBD2	many	TGTGCCAGCAGGGAGGGACTAGCGGGGCGAGAGAAGGGCTACGAGCAGTACTTC	CASREGLAGREKGYEQYF
TRBV19	TRBJ2-1	TRBD2	many	TGTGCCAGTCGATCGATCCAACTAGCGGGCAATGAGCAGTTCTTC	CASRSIQLAGNEQFF
TRBV29-1	TRBJ2-3	NA	many	TGCAGCGGTGAATCCACAGATACGCAGTATTTT	CSGESTDTQYF
TRBV10-3	TRBJ2-3	NA	many	TGTGCCACCAGGTCGGGGATGGGCACAGATACGCAGTATTTT	CATRSGMGTDTQYF
TRBV5-1	TRBJ2-3	NA	many	TGCGCCAGCAGCTTCGCGGGCAGGGAAAGCACAGATACGCAGTATTTT	CASSFAGRESTDTQYF
TRBV7-3	TRBJ2-3	NA	many	TGTGCCAGCAGCTTAAAAAAGAGATCCCGCACAGATACGCAGTATTTT	CASSLKKRSRTDTQYF
TRBV20-1	TRBJ2-3	NA	many	TGCAGTGAACAGCCCACAGATACGCAGTATTTT	CSEQPTDTQYF
TRBV7-9	TRBJ2-2	NA	few	TGTGCCAGCAGGGCGAGGGACACCCTCACCGGGGAGCTGTTTTTT	CASRARDTLTGELFF
TRBV29-1	TRBJ2-6	TRBD2	NA	TGCAGCGTTGGGGGGGGCGGGGGGTCAAGTGGGGCCAACGTCCTGACTTTC	CSVGGGGGSSGANVLTF
TRBV2	TRBJ2-3	NA	many	TGTGCCAGCAGCCCCATAGCTAGCACAGATACGCAGTATTTT	CASSPIASTDTQYF
TRBV7-6	TRBJ2-2	TRBD1	few	TGTGCCAGCAGCTCAACAGGGGGCCGCACCGGGGAGCTGTTTTTT	CASSSTGGRTGELFF
TRBV28	TRBJ1-1	NA	many	TGTGCCAGCCTTCCAGGTGATAATGAAGCTTTCTTT	CASLPGDNEAFF
TRBV6-1	TRBJ1-4	TRBD1	many	TGTGCCAGCTCCGGACAGGGCGGGGATGAAAAACTGTTTTTT	CASSGQGGDEKLFF
TRBV3-1	TRBJ1-6	NA	many	TGTGCCAGCAGCCAAGATCAGATCGGCGGTTCGGATTCACCCCTCCACTTT	CASSQDQIGGSDSPLHF
TRBV6-1	TRBJ2-7	NA	many	TGTGCCAGCAGTGAAGCGCGAGGTAGGCGGAATCTACGCGAGCAGTACTTC	CASSEARGRRNLREQYF
TRBV6-2/TRBV6-3	TRBJ2-1	NA	many	TGTGCCAGCAGTTACTCGAGGGGGGTCGAGCAGTTCTTC	CASSYSRGVEQFF
TRBV29-1	TRBJ1-2	NA	NA	TGCAGCGTTGGGGGAGGGAACTATGGCTACACCTTC	CSVGGGNYGYTF
TRBV4-1	TRBJ2-3	TRBD2	NA	TGCGCCAGCAGCCAGGGACTAGCCGGCACAGATACGCAGTATTTT	CASSQGLAGTDTQYF
TRBV20-1	TRBJ1-1	NA	NA	TGCAGTGCTGGACAGCGGGTCACTGAAGCTTTCTTT	CSAGQRVTEAFF
TRBV28	TRBJ2-1	NA	many	TGTGCCAGCAGTCCCACGAACTACAATGAGCAGTTCTTC	CASSPTNYNEQFF
TRBV11-2	TRBJ1-2	NA	many	TGTGCCAGCAGCGCTACAGGTACCTATGGCTACACCTTC	CASSATGTYGYTF
TRBV4-2	TRBJ2-3	TRBD1	NA	TGTGCCAGCAGCCAAGGGGACAGGGAATCAGATACGCAGTATTTT	CASSQGDRESDTQYF
TRBV7-2	TRBJ1-5	NA	few	TGTGCCAGCAGCTCCAGGAGGCGGGATCAGCCCCAGCATTTT	CASSSRRRDQPQHF
TRBV2	TRBJ1-6	NA	many	TGTGCCAGTCACCGGGACACCAATTCACCCCTCCACTTT	CASHRDTNSPLHF
TRBV3-1	TRBJ2-7	NA	many	TGTGCCAGCAGCCAGCACCCCGGACCCTACGAGCAGTACTTC	CASSQHPGPYEQYF
TRBV7-3	TRBJ2-7	TRBD1	few	TGTGCCAGCAGCTTAGGCAGGGGGATCTACGAGCAGTACTTC	CASSLGRGIYEQYF
TRBV6-2/TRBV6-3	TRBJ1-1	NA	NA	TGTGCCAGCAGTGAAAGGGGGATCGAAGCTTTCTTT	CASSERGIEAFF
TRBV27	TRBJ2-2	TRBD2	few	TGTGCCAGCAGTCCCACTAGCGGGTCCAACACCGGGGAGCTGTTTTTT	CASSPTSGSNTGELFF
TRBV2	TRBJ2-7	NA	many	TGTGCCAGCAGTCCGCAAAGCCTATACGAGCAGTACTTC	CASSPQSLYEQYF
TRBV7-8	TRBJ2-1	TRBD2	many	TGTGCCAGCACACTAGCGGGAGTTCGTGGAAACAATGAGCAGTTCTTC	CASTLAGVRGNNEQFF